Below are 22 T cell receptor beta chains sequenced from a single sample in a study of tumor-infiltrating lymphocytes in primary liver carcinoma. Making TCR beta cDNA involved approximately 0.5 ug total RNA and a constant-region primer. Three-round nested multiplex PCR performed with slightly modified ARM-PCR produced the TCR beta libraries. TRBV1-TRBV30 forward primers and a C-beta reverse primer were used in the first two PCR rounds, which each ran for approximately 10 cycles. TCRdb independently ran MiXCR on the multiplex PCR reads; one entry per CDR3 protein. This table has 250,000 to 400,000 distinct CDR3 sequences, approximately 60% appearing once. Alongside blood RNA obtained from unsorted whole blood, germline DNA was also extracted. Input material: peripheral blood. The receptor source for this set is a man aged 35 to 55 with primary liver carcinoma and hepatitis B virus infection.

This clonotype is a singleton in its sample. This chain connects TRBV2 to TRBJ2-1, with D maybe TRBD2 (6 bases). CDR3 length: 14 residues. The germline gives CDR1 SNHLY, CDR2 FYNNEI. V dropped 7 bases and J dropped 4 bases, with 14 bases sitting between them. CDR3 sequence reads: CASTRRGIYNEQFF. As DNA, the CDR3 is TGTGCCAGCACCAGACGGGGGATTTACAATGAGCAGTTCTTC.

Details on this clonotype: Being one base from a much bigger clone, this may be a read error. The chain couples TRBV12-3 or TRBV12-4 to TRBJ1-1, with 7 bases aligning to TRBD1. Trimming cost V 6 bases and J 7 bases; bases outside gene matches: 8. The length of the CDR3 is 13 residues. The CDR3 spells CASRRTGEDEAFF. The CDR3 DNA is TGTGCCAGCAGAAGAACAGGGGAGGATGAAGCTTTCTTT.

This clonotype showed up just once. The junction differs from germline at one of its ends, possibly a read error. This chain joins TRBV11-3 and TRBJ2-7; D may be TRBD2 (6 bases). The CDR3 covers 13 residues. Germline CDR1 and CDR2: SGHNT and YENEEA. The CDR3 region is CASSLTGVCEQYF. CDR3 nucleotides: TGTGCTAGCAGCTTAACGGGGGTGTGCGAGCAGTACTTC.

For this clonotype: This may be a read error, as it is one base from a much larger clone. In nucleotides, the CDR3 is TGTGCCAGCAGCTTAGCGACTGAAGGGACAGCTTATGGCTGCACCTTC. It translates to CASSLATEGTAYGCTF. V and J are TRBV7-9 and TRBJ1-2; 7 nucleotides agree with TRBD1. This CDR3 contains 16 residues. Germline V gene lookup returns CDR1 SEHNR and CDR2 FQNEAQ (reference sequence).

CDR3 protein: CASSLQDTGAEAFF. As DNA, the CDR3 is TGTGCCAGCAGCTTACAGGATACGGGCGCTGAAGCTTTCTTT. V and J are TRBV11-2 and TRBJ1-1; D uncertain. This CDR3 comprises 14 residues. Trimming left V 2 bases short and J 6 bases short, with 13 bases between. The germline gives CDR1 SGHAT, CDR2 FQNNGV.

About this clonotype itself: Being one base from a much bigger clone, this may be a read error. The DNA of the CDR3 is TGCGCCAGCAGCCAAGATCCACTGGGCTGGGAGCTGTTTTTT. Translating gives CASSQDPLGWELFF. This chain connects TRBV4-1 to TRBJ2-2; unclear D gene. The V gene's germline CDR1 is MGHRA and CDR2 YSYEKL. The CDR3 has 14 amino acids. The germline V and J ends were trimmed by 0 bases and 9 bases, with 11 bases remaining between them.

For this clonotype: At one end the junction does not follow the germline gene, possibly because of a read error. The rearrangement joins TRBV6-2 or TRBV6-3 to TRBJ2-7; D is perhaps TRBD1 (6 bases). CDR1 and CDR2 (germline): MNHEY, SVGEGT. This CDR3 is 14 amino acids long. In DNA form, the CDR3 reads TGTGTCAGCAGGACCCACAGGGTACCCTACGAGCAGTACTTC. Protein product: CVSRTHRVPYEQYF.

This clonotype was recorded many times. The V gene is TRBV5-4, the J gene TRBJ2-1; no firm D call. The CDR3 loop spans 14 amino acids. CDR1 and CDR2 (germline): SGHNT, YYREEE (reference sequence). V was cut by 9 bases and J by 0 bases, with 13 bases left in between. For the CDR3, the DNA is TGTGCCACCGGTGAGCGTAGCTCCTACAATGAGCAGTTCTTC. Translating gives CATGERSSYNEQFF.

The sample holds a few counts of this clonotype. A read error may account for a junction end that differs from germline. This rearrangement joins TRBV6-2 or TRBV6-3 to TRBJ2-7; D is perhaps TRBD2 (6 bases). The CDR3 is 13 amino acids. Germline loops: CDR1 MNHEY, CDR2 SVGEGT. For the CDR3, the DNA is TGTGCCAGCAGTTCGACTAGTTCCTACGGGCAGTACTTT. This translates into CASSSTSSYGQYF.

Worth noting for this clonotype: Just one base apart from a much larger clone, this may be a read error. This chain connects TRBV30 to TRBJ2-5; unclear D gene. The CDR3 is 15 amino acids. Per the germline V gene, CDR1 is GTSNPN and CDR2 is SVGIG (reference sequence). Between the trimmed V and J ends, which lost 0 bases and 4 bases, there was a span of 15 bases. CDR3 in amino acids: CAWSVPGRARETQYF. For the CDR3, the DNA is TGTGCCTGGAGTGTACCGGGCCGAGCCCGAGAGACCCAGTACTTC. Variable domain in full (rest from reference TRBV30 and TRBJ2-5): SQTIHQWPATLVQPVGSPLSLECTVEGTSNPNLYWYRQAAGRGLQLLFYSVGIGQISSEVPQNLSASRPQDRQFILSSKKLLLSDSGFYLCAWSVPGRARETQYFGPGTRLLVL.

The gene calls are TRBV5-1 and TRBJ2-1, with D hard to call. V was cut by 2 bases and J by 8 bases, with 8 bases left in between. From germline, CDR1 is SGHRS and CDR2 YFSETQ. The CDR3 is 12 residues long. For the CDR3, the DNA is TGCGCCAGCAGCTTACAGTGTGATGAGCAGTTCTTC. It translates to CASSLQCDEQFF.

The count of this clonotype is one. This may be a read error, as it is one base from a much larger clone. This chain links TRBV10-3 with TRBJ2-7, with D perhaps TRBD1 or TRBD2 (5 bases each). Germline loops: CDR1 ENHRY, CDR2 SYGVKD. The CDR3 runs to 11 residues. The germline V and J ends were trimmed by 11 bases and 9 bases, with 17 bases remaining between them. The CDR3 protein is CAPLGDHVQYF. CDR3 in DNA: TGTGCCCCACTTGGGGACCACGTGCAGTACTTC.

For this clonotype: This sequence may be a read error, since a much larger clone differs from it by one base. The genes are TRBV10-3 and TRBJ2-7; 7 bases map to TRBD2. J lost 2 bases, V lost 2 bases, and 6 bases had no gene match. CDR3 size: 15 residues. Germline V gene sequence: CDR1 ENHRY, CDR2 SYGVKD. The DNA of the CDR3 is TGTGCCATCAGTGAGAACACTAGCGCGGCCTACGAGCAGTACTTC. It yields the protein CAISENTSAAYEQYF.

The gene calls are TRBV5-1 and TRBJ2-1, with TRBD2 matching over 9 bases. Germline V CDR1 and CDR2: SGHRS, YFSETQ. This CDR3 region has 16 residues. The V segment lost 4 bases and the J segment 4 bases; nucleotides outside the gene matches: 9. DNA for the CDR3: TGCGCCAGCAGCACTTATAGCGGGAGAATTTACAATGAGCAGTTCTTC. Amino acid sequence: CASSTYSGRIYNEQFF.

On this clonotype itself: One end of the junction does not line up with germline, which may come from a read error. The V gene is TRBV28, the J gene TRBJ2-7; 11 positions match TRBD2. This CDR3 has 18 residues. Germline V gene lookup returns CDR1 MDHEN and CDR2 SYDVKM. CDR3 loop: CVSSLSLSSGRTSYEQYF. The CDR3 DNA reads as TGTGTCAGCAGTTTATCCTTATCTAGCGGGAGGACCTCCTACGAGCAGTACTTC.

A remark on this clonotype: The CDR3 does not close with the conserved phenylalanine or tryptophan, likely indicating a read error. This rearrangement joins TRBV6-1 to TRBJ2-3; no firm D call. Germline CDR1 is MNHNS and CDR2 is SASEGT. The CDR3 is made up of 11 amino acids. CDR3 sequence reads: CACSETDTQYL. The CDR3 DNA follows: TGTGCCTGCAGTGAAACAGATACGCAGTATCTT.

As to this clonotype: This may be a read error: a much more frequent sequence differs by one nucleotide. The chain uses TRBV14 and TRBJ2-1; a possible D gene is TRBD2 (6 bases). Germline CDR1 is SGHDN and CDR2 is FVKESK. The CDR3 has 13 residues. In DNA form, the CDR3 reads TGTGCCAGCAGCTCTACCGGGGGAGGTCGGCAGTCCTTC. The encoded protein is CASSSTGGGRQSF.

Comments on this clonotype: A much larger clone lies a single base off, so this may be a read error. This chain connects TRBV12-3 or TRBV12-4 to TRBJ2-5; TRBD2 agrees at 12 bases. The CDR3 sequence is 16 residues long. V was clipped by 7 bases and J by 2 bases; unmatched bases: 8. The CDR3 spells CASNFFLAGGQETQYF. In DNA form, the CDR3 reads TGTGCCAGCAATTTCTTTCTAGCGGGAGGGCAAGAGACCCAGTACTTC.

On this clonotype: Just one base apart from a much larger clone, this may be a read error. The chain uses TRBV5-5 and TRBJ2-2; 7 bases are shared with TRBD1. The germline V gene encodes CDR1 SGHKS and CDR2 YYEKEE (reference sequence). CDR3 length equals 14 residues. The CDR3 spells CAISSGQDTGELFF. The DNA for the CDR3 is TGTGCCATCAGCTCTGGACAGGACACCGGGGAGCTGTTTTTT.

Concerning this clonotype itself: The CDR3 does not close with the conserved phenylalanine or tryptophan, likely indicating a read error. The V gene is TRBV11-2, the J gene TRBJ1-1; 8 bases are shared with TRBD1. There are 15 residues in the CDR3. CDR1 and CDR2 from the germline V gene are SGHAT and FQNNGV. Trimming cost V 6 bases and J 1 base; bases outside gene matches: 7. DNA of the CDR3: TGTGCCAGCAGTCCCAGGGGGCTCGAGAACACTGAAGCTTTCTTA. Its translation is CASSPRGLENTEAFL.

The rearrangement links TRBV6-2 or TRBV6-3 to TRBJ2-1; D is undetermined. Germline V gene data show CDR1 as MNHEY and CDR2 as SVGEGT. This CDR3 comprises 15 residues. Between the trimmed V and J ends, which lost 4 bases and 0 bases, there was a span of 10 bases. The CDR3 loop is CASSSLTPSYNEQFF. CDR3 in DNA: TGTGCCAGCAGTTCCCTCACTCCCTCCTACAATGAGCAGTTCTTC.

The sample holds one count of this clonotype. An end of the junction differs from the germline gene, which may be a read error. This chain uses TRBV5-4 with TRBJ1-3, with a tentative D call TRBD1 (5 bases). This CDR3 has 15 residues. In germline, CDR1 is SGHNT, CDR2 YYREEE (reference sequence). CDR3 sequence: CASRGSASSGNTVYF. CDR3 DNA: TGTGCCAGCCGGGGGTCGGCGAGCTCTGGAAACACCGTATATTTT.